Reported below is one T cell receptor beta chain. Antigen: not known. This sample was taken from a study of response to subunit inactivated influenza vaccine. Study outcomes and limitations: Each seasonal influenza vaccination recruits few new T cells, the authors suggested.

The trim removed 6 bases at V and 14 bases at J, leaving 17 bases unmatched. The CDR3 is made up of 16 amino acids. Germline assignment: CDR1 MNHNS and CDR2 SASEGT. From the RT-PCR reads, TCRdb called clonotypes with MiXCR, one entry per CDR3 protein. The sample yields roughly 630,000 distinct CDR3 sequences, 12% to 15% seen once. The source of this sequence is a man aged 45 to 65 who received an inactivated influenza vaccine. The J gene is TRBJ1-6, the V gene TRBV6-1; TRBD1 agrees at 9 bases. Sequencing was performed on PBMCs from blood, taken 14 days before vaccination. The CDR3 sequence is CASSSPNRGPEGSLHF. The DNA for the CDR3 is TGTGCCAGCAGCTCACCTAACAGGGGGCCAGAGGGATCCCTCCACTTT.